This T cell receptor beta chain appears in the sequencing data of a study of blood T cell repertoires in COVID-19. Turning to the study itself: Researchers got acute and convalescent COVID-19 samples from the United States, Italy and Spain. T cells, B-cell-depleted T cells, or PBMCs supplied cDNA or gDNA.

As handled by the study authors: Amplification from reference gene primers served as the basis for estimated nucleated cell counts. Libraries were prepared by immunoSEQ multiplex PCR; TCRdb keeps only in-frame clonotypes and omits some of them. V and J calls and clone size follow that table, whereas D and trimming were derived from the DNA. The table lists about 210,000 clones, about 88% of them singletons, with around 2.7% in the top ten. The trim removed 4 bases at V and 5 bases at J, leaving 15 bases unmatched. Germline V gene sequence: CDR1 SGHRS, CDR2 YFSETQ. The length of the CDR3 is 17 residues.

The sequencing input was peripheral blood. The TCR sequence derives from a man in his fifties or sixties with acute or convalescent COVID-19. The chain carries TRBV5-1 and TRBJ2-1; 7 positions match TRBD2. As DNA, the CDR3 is TGCGCCAGCAGCCATGAGTGGCTAGCGGAGACTCACAATGAGCAGTTCTTC. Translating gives CASSHEWLAETHNEQFF.